This T cell receptor (beta chain) originates from a study of T-cell reconstitution after alpha-beta-depleted transplantation in children. Regarding the study as a whole: The origin of high day-60 TCRbeta diversity in some patients lay in surviving recipient T cells and thymic progenitors. Fresh T-cell production supplied most of the T-cell counts and diversity seen one year after transplant. Alpha-beta T cells about two months after transplant reportedly derived from several hundred expanded graft clones.

For TCRbeta, the library was prepared with unique molecular identifiers. MiXCR, run by TCRdb on the PCR reads, gives a single entry per CDR3 protein. The data hold 450,000 to 550,000 distinct CDR3 sequences, with 11% observed a single time. J lost 1 base, V lost 8 bases, and 13 bases had no gene match. There are 19 residues in the CDR3. Germline V gene data show CDR1 as MDHEN and CDR2 as SYDVKM. This clonotype was detected a few times. Its matching antigen is unknown. The source is a female patient aged 2-15 years who had a stem cell transplant for aplastic anemia, so the T cells may come from the graft donor. V and J are TRBV28 and TRBJ2-2; 13 bases are a match to TRBD2. Sequences were derived from PBMCs, mostly from graft donor cells, sampled 180 days after TCRalphabeta/CD19-depleted stem cell transplant. CDR3 sequence reads: CASPFPTSGRAQNTGELFF. The CDR3 nucleotides are TGTGCCAGCCCCTTTCCCACTAGCGGGAGGGCCCAGAACACCGGGGAGCTGTTTTTT.